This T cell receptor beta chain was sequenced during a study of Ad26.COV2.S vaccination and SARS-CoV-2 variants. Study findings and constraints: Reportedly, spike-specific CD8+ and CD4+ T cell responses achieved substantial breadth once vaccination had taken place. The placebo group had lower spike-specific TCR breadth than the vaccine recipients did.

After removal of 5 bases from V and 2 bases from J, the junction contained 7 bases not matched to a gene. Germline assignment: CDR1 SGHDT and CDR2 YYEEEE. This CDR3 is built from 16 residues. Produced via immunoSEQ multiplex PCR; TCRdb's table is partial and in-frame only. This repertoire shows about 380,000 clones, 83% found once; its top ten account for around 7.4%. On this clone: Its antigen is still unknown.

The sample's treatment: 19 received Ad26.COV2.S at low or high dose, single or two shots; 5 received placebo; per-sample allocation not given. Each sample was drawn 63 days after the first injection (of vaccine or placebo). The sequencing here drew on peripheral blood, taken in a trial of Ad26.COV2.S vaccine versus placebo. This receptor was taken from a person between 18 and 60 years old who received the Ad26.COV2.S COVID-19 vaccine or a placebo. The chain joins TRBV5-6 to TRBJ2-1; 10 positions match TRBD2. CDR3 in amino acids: CASRHIAGGPYNEQFF. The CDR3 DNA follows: TGTGCCAGCAGACATATAGCGGGAGGCCCCTACAATGAGCAGTTCTTC.